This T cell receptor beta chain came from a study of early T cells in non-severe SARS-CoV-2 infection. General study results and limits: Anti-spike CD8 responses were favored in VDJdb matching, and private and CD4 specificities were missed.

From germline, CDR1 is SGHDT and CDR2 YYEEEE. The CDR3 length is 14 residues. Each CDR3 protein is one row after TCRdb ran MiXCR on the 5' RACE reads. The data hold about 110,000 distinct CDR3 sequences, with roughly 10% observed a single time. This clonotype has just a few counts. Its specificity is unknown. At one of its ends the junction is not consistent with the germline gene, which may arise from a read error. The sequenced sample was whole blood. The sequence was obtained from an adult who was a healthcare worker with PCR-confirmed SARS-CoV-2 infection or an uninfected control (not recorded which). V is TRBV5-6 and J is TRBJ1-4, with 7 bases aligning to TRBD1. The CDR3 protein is CVSSLRGRNEKLFF. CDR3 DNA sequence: TGTGTCAGCAGCTTGAGGGGGCGCAATGAAAAACTGTTTTTT.